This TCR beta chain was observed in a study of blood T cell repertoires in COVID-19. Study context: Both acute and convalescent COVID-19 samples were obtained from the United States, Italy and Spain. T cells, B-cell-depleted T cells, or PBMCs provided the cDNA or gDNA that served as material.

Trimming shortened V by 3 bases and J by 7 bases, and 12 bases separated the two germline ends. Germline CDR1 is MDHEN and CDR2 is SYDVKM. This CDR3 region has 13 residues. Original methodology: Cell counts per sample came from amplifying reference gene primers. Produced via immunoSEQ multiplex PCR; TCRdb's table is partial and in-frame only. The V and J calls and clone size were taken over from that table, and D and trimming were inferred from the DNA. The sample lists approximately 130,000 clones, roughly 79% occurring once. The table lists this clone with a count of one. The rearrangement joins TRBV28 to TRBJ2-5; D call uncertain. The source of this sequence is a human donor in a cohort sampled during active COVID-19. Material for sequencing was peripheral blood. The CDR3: CASSFSPSGTQYF. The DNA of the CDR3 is TGTGCCAGCAGTTTTAGTCCGTCCGGGACCCAGTACTTC.